This TCR beta chain was profiled in a study of metastatic and nonmetastatic thyroid tumors. Points on this clone: Compared with germline, one end of the junction differs, possibly owing to a read error.

With MiXCR, TCRdb called clones anew from the PCR reads. The sample has about 40,000 clones; 16% are singletons. Ahead of thyroid surgery, no patient had received treatment of any kind. The germline CDR1 and CDR2 sequences are MNHEY and SVGAGI. The CDR3 runs 17 residues. Input material: blood. The chain uses TRBV6-5 and TRBJ1-6; D gene ambiguous. The sequence came from a female donor with papillary thyroid cancer or a benign thyroid nodule (not recorded which). Some clones in this sample may be carry-over from other donors' samples. For the CDR3, the DNA is TGTGCCAGTAGTTACCAATTGTATAGCTCCCATAATTCACCCCTCCACTTT. Residues: CASSYQLYSSHNSPLHF.